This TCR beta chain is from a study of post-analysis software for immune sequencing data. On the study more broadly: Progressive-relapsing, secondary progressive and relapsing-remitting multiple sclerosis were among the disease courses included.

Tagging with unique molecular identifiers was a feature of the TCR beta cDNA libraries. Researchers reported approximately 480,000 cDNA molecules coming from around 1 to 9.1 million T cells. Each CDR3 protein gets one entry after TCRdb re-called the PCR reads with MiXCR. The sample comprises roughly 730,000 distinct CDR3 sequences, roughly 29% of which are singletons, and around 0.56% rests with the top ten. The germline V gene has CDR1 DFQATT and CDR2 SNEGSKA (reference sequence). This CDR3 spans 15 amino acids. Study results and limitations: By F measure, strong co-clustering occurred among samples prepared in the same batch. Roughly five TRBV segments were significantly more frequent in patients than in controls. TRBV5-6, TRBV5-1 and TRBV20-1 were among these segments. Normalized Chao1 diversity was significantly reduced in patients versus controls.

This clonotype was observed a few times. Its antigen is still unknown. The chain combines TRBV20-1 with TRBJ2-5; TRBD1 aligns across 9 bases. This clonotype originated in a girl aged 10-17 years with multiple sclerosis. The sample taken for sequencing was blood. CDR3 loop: CSPSPGQGHPETQYF. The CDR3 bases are TGCAGCCCCTCCCCGGGACAGGGACACCCGGAGACCCAGTACTTC.